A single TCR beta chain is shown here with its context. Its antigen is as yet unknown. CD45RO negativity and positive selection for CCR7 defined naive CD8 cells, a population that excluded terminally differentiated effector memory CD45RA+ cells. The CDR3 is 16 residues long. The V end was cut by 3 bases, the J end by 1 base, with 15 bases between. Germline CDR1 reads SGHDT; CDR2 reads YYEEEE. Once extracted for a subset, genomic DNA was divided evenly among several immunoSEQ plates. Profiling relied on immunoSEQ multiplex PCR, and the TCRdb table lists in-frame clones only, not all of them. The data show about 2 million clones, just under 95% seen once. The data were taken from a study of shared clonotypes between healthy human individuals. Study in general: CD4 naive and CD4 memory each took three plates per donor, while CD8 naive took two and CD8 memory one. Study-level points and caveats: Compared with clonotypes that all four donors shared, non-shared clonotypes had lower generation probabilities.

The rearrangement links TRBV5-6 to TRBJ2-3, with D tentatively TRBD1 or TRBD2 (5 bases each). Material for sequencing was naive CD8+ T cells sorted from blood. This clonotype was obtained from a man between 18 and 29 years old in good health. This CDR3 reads CASSSSFEGRTDTQYF. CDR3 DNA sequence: TGTGCCAGCAGCTCATCCTTTGAGGGGCGCACAGATACGCAGTATTTT.